One sample yielded the 14 T cell receptor beta chains listed below, sequenced in a study of T-cell reconstitution after alpha-beta-depleted transplantation in children. Using unique molecular identifiers, the investigators prepared the TCRbeta library. Via MiXCR, TCRdb re-called the PCR reads, giving one row per CDR3 protein. The sample consists of about 610,000 distinct CDR3 sequences, roughly 10% of them appearing once. The sample consisted of PBMCs from the stem cell graft donor, taken from the stem cell graft. The receptor source for this set is a human donor who donated a stem cell graft to a child with acute myeloid leukemia.

On this clonotype itself: A read error is possible here, since a much larger clone lies one base away. This chain joins TRBV20-1 and TRBJ2-3; 7 bases are a match to TRBD2. Germline trimming cut 4 bases from V and 2 bases from J; bases unmatched to any gene: 6. The germline gives CDR1 DFQATT, CDR2 SNEGSKA (reference sequence). The CDR3 covers 14 residues. The CDR3 DNA reads TGCAGTGCTAAGCGGGGCTTTTACACAGATACGCAGTATTTT. It translates to CSAKRGFYTDTQYF.

This clonotype was detected a few times. The chain couples TRBV28 to TRBJ1-5; a possible D gene is TRBD1 (5 bases). V gave up 7 bases and J gave up 1 base, with 17 bases separating them. The CDR3 is made up of 16 amino acids. Germline V CDR1 and CDR2: MDHEN, SYDVKM. The CDR3 DNA sequence: TGTGCCAGCACCCAATCCCCCAGGGTGAGCAATCAGCCCCAGCATTTT. This translates into CASTQSPRVSNQPQHF.

This clonotype came up many times. The J gene is TRBJ2-3, the V gene TRBV27; perhaps TRBD2 as D (6 bases). CDR3 size: 12 residues. Germline CDR1 reads MNHEY; CDR2 reads SMNVEV (reference sequence). V was cut by 7 bases and J by 5 bases, with 10 bases left in between. The CDR3 reads CASKGGEDTQYF. CDR3 nucleotides: TGTGCCAGCAAGGGAGGTGAAGATACGCAGTATTTT.

V usage is TRBV21-1 and J usage is TRBJ2-5; the table's TRBD1 call for D was not verified on the DNA. TRBV21-1 is reported as a pseudogene. The CDR3 extends over 17 amino acids. The CDR3 sequence: CASSEKDGQGGQETQYF. The CDR3 DNA is TGTGCCAGCAGCGAAAAGGACGGACAGGGGGGTCAAGAGACCCAGTACTTC.

The chain couples TRBV5-1 to TRBJ2-1; 14 bases align to TRBD2. With V trimmed by 4 bases and J by 3 bases, 6 bases remained unmatched. Germline V gives CDR1 SGHRS, CDR2 YFSETQ. The CDR3 loop spans 17 amino acids. The CDR3 protein is CASSLGGLAGDYNEQFF. The CDR3 DNA is TGCGCCAGCAGCCTGGGGGGACTAGCGGGGGACTACAATGAGCAGTTCTTC.

V and J are TRBV20-1 and TRBJ1-2; weak D call: TRBD1 (6 bases). Trimming left V 5 bases short and J 4 bases short, with 11 bases between. The germline CDR1 and CDR2 sequences are DFQATT and SNEGSKA (reference sequence). The CDR3 covers 12 residues. CDR3 amino acids: CSAGQGTYGYTF. CDR3 in DNA: TGCAGTGCTGGGCAGGGGACCTATGGCTACACCTTC.

This clonotype was observed a handful of times. The genes are TRBV6-1 and TRBJ2-4; no clear D gene. This CDR3 has 15 residues. Germline CDR1 is MNHNS and CDR2 is SASEGT. Trimming removed 7 bases from V and 0 bases from J, with 13 bases in between. The CDR3 is CASKVSDLAKNIQYF. Here the CDR3 DNA reads TGTGCCAGCAAAGTATCCGATCTAGCCAAAAACATTCAGTACTTC.

This chain uses TRBV7-9 with TRBJ2-1; D is undetermined. The V end was cut by 1 base, the J end by 8 bases, with 15 bases between. This CDR3 comprises 15 residues. Looked up from germline, CDR1 is SEHNR and CDR2 is FQNEAQ (reference sequence). In DNA, the CDR3 is TGTGCCAGCAGCTTAGGGCTATCTGAAATCGATGAGCAGTTCTTC. It is translated as CASSLGLSEIDEQFF.

This clonotype has only a few counts. The rearrangement joins TRBV7-8 to TRBJ2-1; 10 bases map to TRBD2. This CDR3 is 17 amino acids long. Per germline, CDR1 SGHVS and CDR2 FQNEAQ. The J segment lost 0 bases and the V segment lost 5 bases, leaving 7 bases of the junction unmatched. In DNA form, the CDR3 reads TGTGCCAGCAGCCCTGAGATAGCGGGGGGCTCCTACAATGAGCAGTTCTTC. Its translation is CASSPEIAGGSYNEQFF.

Ten or more counts support this clonotype. The chain uses TRBV12-3 or TRBV12-4 and TRBJ2-3, with D tentatively TRBD1 or TRBD2 (5 bases each). V was cut by 6 bases and J by 4 bases, with 17 bases left in between. This CDR3 is 15 amino acids long. The CDR3 is CASRTGLRSADTQYF. CDR3 DNA: TGTGCCAGCAGAACAGGACTCCGGTCCGCAGATACGCAGTATTTT.

This clonotype has more than one count but fewer than ten. This sequence joins TRBV4-1 and TRBJ1-2; D unresolved. CDR3 length: 13 residues. V gave up 7 bases and J gave up 2 bases, with 11 bases separating them. The germline gives CDR1 MGHRA, CDR2 YSYEKL. The chain's CDR3 is CASTKAGNYGYTF. The CDR3 DNA reads TGCGCCAGCACTAAGGCGGGCAACTATGGCTACACCTTC.

This clonotype was picked up a small number of times. V and J are TRBV5-4 and TRBJ1-2; 7 bases line up with TRBD1. The CDR3 loop spans 15 amino acids. With V trimmed by 5 bases and J by 0 bases, 7 bases remained unmatched. From germline, CDR1 is SGHNT and CDR2 YYREEE (reference sequence). Here the CDR3 DNA reads TGTGCCAGCAGTTCCGGACAGGCTGCTAACTATGGCTACACCTTC. Amino acids: CASSSGQAANYGYTF.

This clonotype occurred a few times. This rearrangement joins TRBV2 to TRBJ2-7; D possibly corresponds to TRBD1 (5 bases). Germline CDR1 SNHLY, CDR2 FYNNEI. V gave up 4 bases and J gave up 0 bases, with 10 bases separating them. The CDR3 contains 14 residues. DNA for the CDR3: TGTGCCAGCAGTGTGGAACAGGTCTCCTACGAGCAGTACTTC. Amino acid sequence: CASSVEQVSYEQYF.

The chain recombines TRBV20-1 with TRBJ2-1; D may be TRBD1 or TRBD2 (5 bases each). Germline CDR1 DFQATT, CDR2 SNEGSKA (reference sequence). V gave up 6 bases and J gave up 0 bases, with 12 bases separating them. The CDR3 runs to 14 residues. Here the CDR3 DNA reads TGCAGTGCACGGGGCCAGAACTCCTACAATGAGCAGTTCTTC. It encodes CSARGQNSYNEQFF.